This T cell receptor (beta chain) is drawn from a study of STAT5B mutations in CD4+ large granular lymphocyte leukemia. This clone appeared a few times. The target antigen is unknown. Study-level results: Patient CD4-sorted repertoires looked more clonal than healthy CD4+ repertoires, even without putative leukemic clones.

With 0 bases removed from V and 6 bases from J, the gap between germline ends came to 8 bases. The CDR3 extends over 13 amino acids. Germline V CDR1 and CDR2: SGHRS, YFSETQ. Libraries were prepared by immunoSEQ multiplex PCR; TCRdb keeps only in-frame clonotypes and omits some of them. The table shows tens of thousands of clones, with less than 80% occurring only once. Controls came from buffy coats of healthy blood donors. The TCR sequence derives from a human donor in good health. Sequenced input: CD4+ T cells from blood buffy coats. V is TRBV5-1 and J is TRBJ2-3; D not resolved. CDR3 amino acids: CASSLAVGDTQYF. The CDR3 nucleotides read TGCGCCAGCAGCTTGGCCGTTGGGGATACGCAGTATTTT.